The 13 T cell receptor beta chains listed next were all sequenced from one sample in a study of shared clonotypes between healthy human individuals. Method: immunoSEQ multiplex PCR; TCRdb's copy keeps in-frame clones and lacks some. The sample consists of some 470,000 clones, 60% to 85% of them appearing once. The specimen sequenced was PBMCs. These receptor sequences come from a woman between 40 and 50 years old in good health. Some clones in this sample may be carry-over from other donors' samples.

Here the CDR3 reads CASSQSDRGDGSGVLAKNIQYF. The CDR3 DNA follows: TGCGCCAGCAGCCAATCGGACAGGGGAGACGGGAGTGGAGTGTTAGCCAAAAACATTCAGTACTTC. This rearrangement joins TRBV4-3 to TRBJ2-4, with TRBD1 identical over 9 bases. The junction had 20 bases not matched to a gene; V was cut back by 2 bases and J by 0 bases. Germline V gene lookup returns CDR1 LGHNA and CDR2 YSLEER. This CDR3 is 22 amino acids long.

J is TRBJ2-6 and V is TRBV5-1; D ambiguous. In germline, CDR1 is SGHRS, CDR2 YFSETQ. V lost 0 bases to trimming and J lost 0 bases, with 4 bases between them. This CDR3 has 15 residues. The CDR3 bases are TGCGCCAGCAGCTTGGGTAACTCTGGGGCCAACGTCCTGACTTTC. This encodes CASSLGNSGANVLTF.

This clone was observed a handful of times. V usage is TRBV28 and J usage is TRBJ2-3; possibly TRBD1 for D (6 bases). CDR3 length equals 14 residues. V lost 5 bases and J lost 5, with 14 bases in between. Germline-derived CDR1 and CDR2 are MDHEN and SYDVKM. The CDR3 sequence is CASSQDRTRDTQYF. The CDR3 DNA is TGTGCCAGCAGTCAGGACAGAACGAGAGATACGCAGTATTTT.

The chain recombines TRBV27 with TRBJ2-5; perhaps TRBD1 as D (6 bases). Germline loops: CDR1 MNHEY, CDR2 SMNVEV (reference sequence). V was trimmed by 6 bases and J by 2 bases, leaving 16 bases between them. The CDR3 has 15 residues. CDR3 in amino acids: CASSPLQGPQETQYF. CDR3 coding DNA: TGTGCCAGCAGCCCCTTACAGGGACCGCAAGAGACCCAGTACTTC.

Comment on this clone: This could be a read error, since a much larger clone is one nucleotide away. V and J are TRBV7-9 and TRBJ1-2; D is unresolved. CDR1 SEHNR and CDR2 FQNEAQ come from the germline V gene (reference sequence). The CDR3 has 14 amino acids. DNA of the CDR3: TGTGCCAGCAGCTTAGGGGCAGCTAACTATGGCTACGCCTTC. It is translated as CASSLGAANYGYAF.

The chain joins TRBV7-2 to TRBJ2-7, with D tentatively TRBD2 (7 bases). The CDR3 contains 14 residues. V lost 8 bases and J 2 bases, leaving 16 bases between the germline ends. Germline V CDR1 and CDR2: SGHTA, FQGNSA. The CDR3 region has the DNA TGTGCCAGCGGCGCGGGGGCCTTCACCTACGAGCAGTACTTC. Translated, it gives CASGAGAFTYEQYF. Variable domain in full (rest from reference TRBV7-2 and TRBJ2-7): GAGVSQSPSNKVTEKGKDVELRCDPISGHTALYWYRQSLGQGLEFLIYFQGNSAPDKSGLPSDRFSAERTGGSVSTLTIQRTQQEDSAVYLCASGAGAFTYEQYFGPGTRLTVT.

Notes on this clone: Possible read error: a much larger clone is one base away. Different DNA sequences within this sample yield the same CDR3. This chain joins TRBV30 and TRBJ2-1; a possible D gene is TRBD2 (5 bases). CDR1 is GTSNPN, CDR2 SVGIG, per germline (reference sequence). CDR3 size: 13 residues. V was cut by 5 bases and J by 4 bases, with 12 bases left in between. The CDR3 protein is CAWDPSSYNEQFF. CDR3 nucleotides: TGTGCCTGGGACCCTAGCTCATACAATGAGCAGTTCTTC.

The chain recombines TRBV19 with TRBJ2-2; D ambiguous. CDR3 size: 15 residues. Deletions cut 3 bases from V and 6 bases from J, with 14 bases between. In germline, CDR1 is LNHDA, CDR2 SQIVND (reference sequence). CDR3 in amino acids: CASSIQATQSGELFF. CDR3 DNA sequence: TGTGCCAGTAGTATCCAGGCGACACAATCCGGGGAGCTGTTTTTT.

V is TRBV28 and J is TRBJ2-2; TRBD1 might be the D (6 bases). V gave up 2 bases and J gave up 2 bases, with 9 bases separating them. The germline V gene has CDR1 MDHEN and CDR2 SYDVKM. CDR3 length: 15 residues. The CDR3, as DNA: TGTGCCAGCAGTTTAGGACAGAGTAACACCGGGGAGCTGTTTTTT. This encodes CASSLGQSNTGELFF.

V gene TRBV10-1 combines with J gene TRBJ2-2, with D perhaps matching TRBD1 (5 bases). There are 14 residues in the CDR3. Per germline, CDR1 WNHNN and CDR2 SYGVQD (reference sequence). Trimming cost V 6 bases and J 1 base, with 9 bases left between them. The CDR3 DNA reads TGCGCCAGCAGCCAAACAGGGAACACCGGGGAGCTGTTTTTT. Encoded protein: CASSQTGNTGELFF.

This clone was counted between two and nine times. This chain connects TRBV19 to TRBJ2-5; 7 bases are shared with TRBD1. Germline CDR1 reads LNHDA; CDR2 reads SQIVND (reference sequence). V lost 6 bases and J lost 4; bases outside the gene matches: 5. CDR3 length: 13 residues. The CDR3 loop is CASSSTGAETQYF. The CDR3 coding sequence is TGTGCCAGTAGCTCAACAGGGGCAGAGACCCAGTACTTC.

The rearrangement uses TRBV5-5 and TRBJ1-2; no clear D gene. Germline lookup yields CDR1 SGHKS and CDR2 YYEKEE (reference sequence). The CDR3 length is 15 residues. V gave up 4 bases and J gave up 4 bases, with 17 bases separating them. The CDR3 protein is CASSPASGISYGYTF. The CDR3 bases are TGTGCCAGCAGCCCGGCGTCCGGGATTAGCTATGGCTACACCTTC.

The chain is built from TRBV7-2 and TRBJ1-2; maybe TRBD1 (6 bases). The CDR3 has 13 amino acids. V was trimmed by 5 bases and J by 4 bases, leaving 11 bases between them. The germline V gene has CDR1 SGHTA and CDR2 FQGNSA. CDR3 amino acids: CASSRTATYGYTF. The CDR3 nucleotides are TGTGCCAGCAGCAGGACAGCGACCTATGGCTACACCTTC.